The clone carrying this T cell receptor beta chain has a handful of counts. The CDR3 covers 14 residues. CDR1 and CDR2 (germline): LNHDA, SQIVND (reference sequence). V was clipped by 4 bases and J by 2 bases; unmatched bases: 4. Libraries were prepared by immunoSEQ multiplex PCR; TCRdb keeps only in-frame clonotypes and omits some of them. The table lists about 46,000 clones, around nine tenths of them singletons. This specimen belongs to a study of T cells after posttransplantation cyclophosphamide. The chain recombines TRBV19 with TRBJ1-1, with 7 bases matching TRBD1. The sequence derives from a woman aged 45-65 years in good health and a related stem cell transplant donor. Sequencing was carried out using PBMCs. As DNA, the CDR3 is TGTGCCAGTAGTAGACAGGGTGTAAACACTGAAGCTTTCTTT. Encoded protein: CASSRQGVNTEAFF.